These 4 T cell receptor beta chains share one sample of origin, sequenced in a study of metastatic and nonmetastatic thyroid tumors. Patients underwent thyroid surgery, and none had received any treatment before it. Through MiXCR, TCRdb re-clonotyped the PCR reads. The sample includes roughly 61,000 clones, about 4% of them seen just once. Sequenced input: blood. The receptors originated from a female donor with papillary thyroid cancer or a benign thyroid nodule (not recorded which). Some clones in this sample may be carry-over from other donors' samples.

V is TRBV20-1 and J is TRBJ1-4; 9 positions match TRBD1. From germline, CDR1 is DFQATT and CDR2 SNEGSKA (reference sequence). The trim removed 5 bases at V and 8 bases at J, leaving 6 bases unmatched. The CDR3 covers 13 residues. For the CDR3, the DNA is TGCAGTGCTTGGCGACAGGGGGAGGAAAAACTGTTTTTT. It specifies CSAWRQGEEKLFF.

Worth noting for this clone: Its ends do not fully match the called genes, so a read error is possible. The rearrangement uses TRBV3-1 and TRBJ2-7, with D uncertain. Germline V gene data show CDR1 as LGHDT and CDR2 as YNNKEL (reference sequence). This CDR3 contains 14 residues. CDR3 DNA sequence: TGTGCCAGCAGCCCACGTCCCGGTCCCTACGAGCAGTGCTTC. This translates into CASSPRPGPYEQCF.

This clone was found a few times. A much larger clone is a single base away; this may be a read error. The chain joins TRBV30 to TRBJ1-5, with 9 nucleotides matching TRBD1. CDR1 is GTSNPN, CDR2 SVGIG, per germline (reference sequence). This CDR3 spans 13 amino acids. The junction had 3 bases not matched to a gene; V was cut back by 5 bases and J by 4 bases. Here the CDR3 reads CAWGGTGNQPQHF. DNA for the CDR3: TGTGCCTGGGGTGGGACAGGGAATCAGCCCCAGCATTTT. The variable domain in full, with the rest retrieved from reference TRBV30 and TRBJ1-5, is SQTIHQWPATLVQPVGSPLSLECTVEGTSNPNLYWYRQAAGRGLQLLFYSVGIGQISSEVPQNLSASRPQDRQFILSSKKLLLSDSGFYLCAWGGTGNQPQHFGDGTRLSIL.

At least ten counts were recorded for this clone. This chain joins TRBV5-1 and TRBJ2-7, with no clear D. Germline CDR1 reads SGHRS; CDR2 reads YFSETQ. Trimming shortened V by 0 bases and J by 0 bases, and 7 bases separated the two germline ends. This CDR3 region has 14 residues. The CDR3 region has the DNA TGCGCCAGCAGCTTGGGAGGTTACTCCTACGAGCAGTACTTC. The encoded protein is CASSLGGYSYEQYF. Drawing the rest from reference TRBV5-1 and TRBJ2-7, the complete variable domain is KAGVTQTPRYLIKTRGQQVTLSCSPISGHRSVSWYQQTPGQGLQFLFEYFSETQRNKGNFPGRFSGRQFSNSRSEMNVSTLELGDSALYLCASSLGGYSYEQYFGPGTRLTVT.